This T cell receptor (beta chain) was retrieved from a study of shared clonotypes between healthy human individuals. Unsorted samples used 85 million to 90 million PBMCs for genomic DNA. With respect to this clone: What it binds is not known.

Trimming shortened V by 1 base and J by 7 bases, and 14 bases separated the two germline ends. This CDR3 region has 14 residues. CDR1 is SGHRS and CDR2 is YFSETQ in the germline V gene. Study observations and caveats: Few donors restricted represented genetic and exposure-history diversity.

What was sequenced on ten immunoSEQ deep assay plates was unsorted PBMC DNA. TCRdb's table, derived via immunoSEQ multiplex PCR, lists solely in-frame clones and lacks some. The profile covers about 480,000 clones, with 75% to 80% appearing a single time and around 12% taken by the ten largest. Sequencing used PBMCs. The gene calls are TRBV5-1 and TRBJ1-1; tentative D call: TRBD1 (5 bases). This sequence originates from a woman in her thirties or forties in good health. Some clones in this sample may be carry-over from other donors' samples. The CDR3 loop is CASSLPRDGGEAFF. In DNA, the CDR3 is TGCGCCAGCAGCTTGCCCCGAGACGGGGGTGAAGCTTTCTTT.